This T cell receptor (beta chain) appears in the sequencing data of a study of T cell repertoires in cytomegalovirus infection. Across the study: Well-studied HLA-B-restricted CMV epitopes were used in the study alongside recently identified HLA-C-restricted ones.

On this clonotype itself: What it binds is not known.

Via MiXCR, TCRdb re-called the reads, giving one row per CDR3 protein. The sample records about 500,000 distinct CDR3 sequences, about 33% being singletons. Trimming removed 1 base from V and 12 bases from J, with 22 bases in between. Germline V lookup: CDR1 MGHDK, CDR2 SYGVNS. This CDR3 contains 16 residues. The starting material was cultured PBMCs, obtained from culture after CMV antigen stimulation. The chain couples TRBV25-1 to TRBJ2-1; D assignment may be TRBD1 or TRBD2 (5 bases each). The clonotype originates from a human donor in good health (CMV status not recorded). Some clones in this sample may be carry-over from other donors' samples. CDR3 coding DNA: TGTGCCAGCAGTGAATTTGGGGACCGGGGAACAATCGGGCAGTTCTTC. Its translation: CASSEFGDRGTIGQFF. The full variable domain, completed using reference TRBV25-1 and TRBJ2-1, is EADIYQTPRYLVIGTGKKITLECSQTMGHDKMYWYQQDPGMELHLIHYSYGVNSTEKGDLSSESTVSRIRTEHFPLTLESARPSHTSQYLCASSEFGDRGTIGQFFGPGTRLTVL.